Presented here are 27 T cell receptor beta chains from one specimen sequenced in a study of T cells in Graves' hyperthyroidism and ophthalmopathy. RNA transcripts provided the source from which TCR beta CDR3 regions were amplified. HTBI primers drove first-round RT-PCR of the TCR CDR3. MiXCR, applied by TCRdb to the multiplex PCR reads, yields one record per CDR3 protein. The sample holds hundreds of thousands of distinct CDR3 sequences, around 14% seen once. The specimen was blood. Receptor source: a woman in her twenties or thirties with Graves' hyperthyroidism.

This clonotype was recorded many times. This chain links TRBV30 with TRBJ2-1; TRBD2 matches at 7 bases. With V trimmed by 0 bases and J by 7 bases, 15 bases remained unmatched. This CDR3 is 17 amino acids long. Germline values: CDR1 GTSNPN, CDR2 SVGIG (reference sequence). CDR3 protein: CAWSVHPLTSPGNEQFF. In nucleotides, the CDR3 is TGTGCCTGGAGTGTACACCCCCTGACTAGCCCGGGGAATGAGCAGTTCTTC.

In this sample, this clonotype turned up many times. This chain uses TRBV28 with TRBJ2-7; D gene unclear. This CDR3 region has 14 residues. The V end lost 5 bases, the J end lost 4 bases, and 15 bases lay between the germline ends. Looked up from germline, CDR1 is MDHEN and CDR2 is SYDVKM. The CDR3 DNA follows: TGTGCCAGCAGTGGCGGAAAGTCCGTGTACGAGCAGTACTTC. It specifies CASSGGKSVYEQYF.

This chain connects TRBV5-5 to TRBJ2-2; D possibly corresponds to TRBD2 (5 bases). Germline CDR1 is SGHKS and CDR2 is YYEKEE (reference sequence). The V end was cut by 4 bases, the J end by 2 bases, with 18 bases between. The CDR3 runs to 17 residues. For the CDR3, the DNA is TGTGCCAGCAGCAACCTTGGACCAGCGGCTAACACCGGGGAGCTGTTTTTT. Its protein product is CASSNLGPAANTGELFF.

The sample holds many counts of this clonotype. The rearrangement links TRBV6-8 to TRBJ2-4; D call uncertain. This CDR3 spans 15 amino acids. Deletions cut 0 bases from V and 4 bases from J, with 10 bases between. Germline V CDR1 and CDR2: MNHGY, SAAAGT. The CDR3 DNA follows: TGTGCCAGCAGTTACTCGATTAACGGGAAAAACATTCAGTACTTC. This gives the protein CASSYSINGKNIQYF.

This clonotype was detected a few times. The chain uses TRBV10-3 and TRBJ2-3, with a possible D match to TRBD2 (6 bases). The V gene's germline CDR1 is ENHRY and CDR2 SYGVKD. There are 16 residues in the CDR3. The V end lost 11 bases, the J end lost 0 bases, and 21 bases lay between the germline ends. CDR3 protein: CAVGLIGRTSTDTQYF. CDR3 coding DNA: TGTGCCGTGGGGCTTATAGGGAGGACGAGCACAGATACGCAGTATTTT.

This clonotype came up a few times. The V gene is TRBV20-1, the J gene TRBJ2-1; 7 bases map to TRBD2. Germline-derived CDR1 and CDR2 are DFQATT and SNEGSKA (reference sequence). This CDR3 is built from 15 residues. Trimming cost V 6 bases and J 1 base; bases outside gene matches: 9. Written as DNA, the CDR3 is TGCAGTGCCGACGAGACTAGCTCTTCCTACAATGAGCAGTTCTTC. Protein: CSADETSSSYNEQFF.

The genes are TRBV7-9 and TRBJ2-3; weak D call: TRBD2 (6 bases). Germline V gene sequence: CDR1 SEHNR, CDR2 FQNEAQ (reference sequence). The CDR3 totals 18 residues. Trimming shortened V by 8 bases and J by 0 bases, and 24 bases separated the two germline ends. DNA of the CDR3: TGTGCCAGCGGTCTCCCGGGGAGGCCACCACTAAGCACAGATACGCAGTATTTT. This codes for CASGLPGRPPLSTDTQYF.

The J gene is TRBJ2-5, the V gene TRBV10-3, with 8 bases identical to TRBD1. The length of the CDR3 is 14 residues. Per germline, CDR1 ENHRY and CDR2 SYGVKD. V lost 5 bases and J lost 1; bases outside the gene matches: 3. CDR3 residues: CAISFGQGQETQYF. CDR3 DNA: TGTGCCATCAGTTTCGGACAGGGCCAAGAGACCCAGTACTTC.

In DNA, the CDR3 is TGTGCCAGCAGCTTATTTCCAGGGTTGAACACCGGGGAGCTGTTTTTT. The encoded protein is CASSLFPGLNTGELFF. The chain links TRBV11-2 to TRBJ2-2; TRBD1 might be the D (5 bases). Trimming took 2 bases from V and 1 from J, leaving 11 bases between them. In germline, CDR1 is SGHAT, CDR2 FQNNGV. The CDR3 has 16 amino acids.

The chain employs TRBV24-1 and TRBJ1-2; TRBD1 might be the D (6 bases). The CDR3 has 16 residues. Trimming took off 6 bases at V and 6 bases at J, with 22 bases between the two ends. Germline CDR1 is KGHDR and CDR2 is SFDVKD. The CDR3 coding sequence is TGTGCCACCAGTAAACCCGGACAGACCCTAGACGATGGCTACACCTTC. Its translation: CATSKPGQTLDDGYTF.

This clonotype was seen a handful of times. This sequence joins TRBV12-5 and TRBJ2-1; D not certain. The V end lost 2 bases, the J end lost 6 bases, and 11 bases lay between the germline ends. The CDR3 is 14 amino acids. CDR1 and CDR2 from the germline V gene are LGHNT and FRNRAP. The CDR3 reads CASGLSRLGNEQFF. As DNA, the CDR3 is TGTGCTAGTGGTTTGTCCCGACTGGGCAATGAGCAGTTCTTC. Full variable domain (outside the CDR3, taken from reference TRBV12-5 and TRBJ2-1): DARVTQTPRHKVTEMGQEVTMRCQPILGHNTVFWYRQTMMQGLELLAYFRNRAPLDDSGMPKDRFSAEMPDATLATLKIQPSEPRDSAVYFCASGLSRLGNEQFFGPGTRLTVL.

The chain links TRBV5-5 to TRBJ1-2; D ambiguous. The CDR3 is made up of 13 amino acids. CDR1 is SGHKS and CDR2 is YYEKEE in the germline V gene (reference sequence). V was trimmed by 0 bases and J by 0 bases, leaving 3 bases between them. This CDR3 reads CASSLDTNYGYTF. Here the CDR3 DNA reads TGTGCCAGCAGCTTGGACACTAACTATGGCTACACCTTC.

This clonotype has at least ten counts. This chain uses TRBV7-9 with TRBJ2-1; D remains ambiguous. CDR1 and CDR2 (germline): SEHNR, FQNEAQ (reference sequence). Trimming took off 8 bases at V and 5 bases at J, with 10 bases between the two ends. CDR3 length equals 12 residues. The CDR3 region has the DNA TGTGCCAGCCAGCAGACCCACAATGAGCAGTTCTTC. Its translation: CASQQTHNEQFF.

This clonotype has at least ten counts. The rearrangement uses TRBV5-1 and TRBJ1-1; D may be TRBD1 (6 bases). Germline V CDR1 and CDR2: SGHRS, YFSETQ. Trimming removed 1 base at V and 3 bases at J, with 10 bases between. The CDR3 contains 14 residues. CDR3 DNA: TGCGCCAGCAGCTTGAGCGGGACACACACTGAAGCTTTCTTT. It encodes CASSLSGTHTEAFF.

This clonotype was counted ten times or more. The chain couples TRBV12-3 or TRBV12-4 to TRBJ2-7; no clear D gene. Trimming pared 0 bases from V and 1 base from J, leaving 7 bases between. CDR3 length equals 14 residues. Written as DNA, the CDR3 is TGTGCCAGCAGTTTAGCGCGGCAGTCCTACGAGCAGTACTTC. Residues: CASSLARQSYEQYF.

At least ten counts were recorded for this clonotype. V usage is TRBV20-1 and J usage is TRBJ2-7; 7 bases match TRBD2. The CDR3 is made up of 17 amino acids. Germline V lookup: CDR1 DFQATT, CDR2 SNEGSKA (reference sequence). The V segment lost 1 base and the J segment 3 bases; nucleotides outside the gene matches: 15. This CDR3 reads CSARGLPSGNHLYEQYF. The DNA of the CDR3 is TGCAGTGCTAGAGGCCTACCGAGCGGGAACCACCTCTACGAGCAGTACTTC.

Ten or more counts support this clonotype. V gene TRBV11-2 combines with J gene TRBJ2-1; 13 bases fit TRBD2. V lost 4 bases and J lost 0; bases outside the gene matches: 6. The V gene's germline CDR1 is SGHAT and CDR2 FQNNGV. The CDR3 contains 18 residues. The CDR3 sequence is CASSSGTSGMSSYNEQFF. The CDR3, as DNA: TGTGCCAGCAGCTCCGGGACTAGCGGGATGAGCTCCTACAATGAGCAGTTCTTC.

This clonotype was detected many times. No DNA is shown, since the ends of the CDR3 on it are uncertain; the CDR3 is the one TCRdb lists. This chain uses TRBV28 with TRBJ2-7; the table's D gene call, TRBD1, was not cross checked with the DNA. The CDR3 extends over 15 residues, inclusive of both ends. Germline CDR1 MDHEN, CDR2 SYDVKM. CDR3 region: CASSSSTTGTTGQYF.

In its sample, this clonotype was seen a few times. The V call is TRBV6-1, the J call TRBJ1-2; D is perhaps TRBD1 (5 bases). The germline CDR1 and CDR2 sequences are MNHNS and SASEGT. V lost 6 bases to trimming and J lost 5 bases, with 13 bases between them. This CDR3 has 13 residues. The DNA of the CDR3 is TGTGCCAGCAGCCTAGGGGCGGAGTATGGCTACACCTTC. Amino acid sequence: CASSLGAEYGYTF.

The J gene is TRBJ2-2, the V gene TRBV3-1; D is uncertain. The V gene's germline CDR1 is LGHDT and CDR2 YNNKEL (reference sequence). Trimming cost V 7 bases and J 5 bases, with 11 bases left between them. This CDR3 is built from 13 residues. CDR3 sequence (DNA): TGTGCCAGCACCCGTTTAAAAACCGGGGAGCTGTTTTTT. Residues: CASTRLKTGELFF.

This clonotype was counted many times. CDR3 coding DNA: TGTGCCAGCAGCTTCGGACTAGCGGGAGGGGACCGGGACGAGCAGTACTTC. Translating it yields CASSFGLAGGDRDEQYF. V usage is TRBV7-2 and J usage is TRBJ2-7; 15 bases align to TRBD2. The CDR3 runs to 17 residues. Germline CDR1 SGHTA, CDR2 FQGNSA. With 3 bases clipped from V and 5 bases from J, the junction kept 8 bases outside the gene matches.

This clonotype was recorded at least ten times. The rearrangement uses TRBV30 and TRBJ2-1, with 8 bases matching TRBD2. Germline V gives CDR1 GTSNPN, CDR2 SVGIG (reference sequence). V was clipped by 3 bases and J by 7 bases; unmatched bases: 14. CDR3 length: 16 residues. DNA for the CDR3: TGTGCCTGGAGGGCGGTGAGGGCGGGAGGTAGGAATGAGCAGTTCTTC. Its translation is CAWRAVRAGGRNEQFF.

V usage is TRBV3-1 and J usage is TRBJ2-7; 7 bases line up with TRBD2. With V trimmed by 4 bases and J by 4 bases, 13 bases remained unmatched. The CDR3 has 16 residues. Germline V CDR1 and CDR2: LGHDT, YNNKEL (reference sequence). This chain's CDR3 is CASSPSRWRGRYEQYF. In DNA, the CDR3 is TGTGCCAGCAGCCCATCCCGCTGGCGCGGGAGATACGAGCAGTACTTC.

This clonotype was found many times. The rearrangement links TRBV20-1 to TRBJ2-7; D is unresolved. Germline assignment: CDR1 DFQATT and CDR2 SNEGSKA (reference sequence). The CDR3 spans 13 residues. V was clipped by 4 bases and J by 5 bases, with 15 bases between them. CDR3 region: CSAKEPNPNEQYF. DNA of the CDR3: TGCAGTGCTAAAGAGCCCAACCCGAACGAGCAGTACTTC.

This chain links TRBV7-9 with TRBJ2-7; TRBD2 might be the D (6 bases). In germline, CDR1 is SEHNR, CDR2 FQNEAQ (reference sequence). V gave up 5 bases and J gave up 0 bases, with 14 bases separating them. The CDR3 runs 15 residues. CDR3 DNA: TGTGCCAGCAGCCAAGGGACTGTAATCTCCTACGAGCAGTACTTC. Protein sequence: CASSQGTVISYEQYF.

This clonotype was seen more than once but under ten times. The chain is built from TRBV27 and TRBJ2-5; 10 nucleotides agree with TRBD2. Germline V gene sequence: CDR1 MNHEY, CDR2 SMNVEV (reference sequence). V shed 5 bases and J 8 bases; nucleotides not matched to a gene: 8. CDR3 length: 14 residues. The CDR3 DNA is TGTGCCAGCAGTATCTCAACTAGCGGGGTAACCCAGTACTTC. Translation gives CASSISTSGVTQYF.

The sample holds many counts of this clonotype. The chain is built from TRBV20-1 and TRBJ2-3; tentative D call: TRBD1 (5 bases). The CDR3 covers 14 residues. Germline V gene sequence: CDR1 DFQATT, CDR2 SNEGSKA (reference sequence). The V end was cut by 3 bases, the J end by 4 bases, with 14 bases between. CDR3 residues: CSASPDNRADTQYF. The CDR3 DNA follows: TGCAGTGCTAGCCCGGACAACCGGGCAGATACGCAGTATTTT.